The 6 T cell receptor beta chains below come from one sample, sequenced in a study of identical twins (dated by TCRdb to 2015 to 2016). To prepare the library, 5' RACE was applied. Instrument used: Illumina HiSeq 2000. TCRdb reworked the public reads: Q25 trimming with fastp, MiXCR clone assembly, productive beta chains retained. CDR3 protein duplicates are merged, each entry listing the most common genes and DNA. The table for this sample lists 300,000 or so distinct CDR3 sequences; 8% to 9.5% of them were counted only once. The ten largest make up roughly 6.4% of the sample. In addition, the sample was reused for a study of yellow fever vaccine responses in identical twins.

Sequencing used CD8+ T cells sorted from blood. These receptors were collected from a young woman in good health.

This clonotype was counted many times. This chain joins TRBV6-1 and TRBJ2-7, with TRBD1 matching 10 bases. Trimming took 6 bases from V and 5 from J; bases not matched to a gene: 7. Germline assignment: CDR1 MNHNS and CDR2 SASEGT. CDR3 size: 14 residues. In nucleotides, the CDR3 is TGTGCCAGCAGCCGGACAGGGGGGCTGGACGAGCAGTACTTC. Translation gives CASSRTGGLDEQYF.

This clonotype was detected many times. The chain employs TRBV7-9 and TRBJ2-3, with TRBD1 identical over 8 bases. V lost 5 bases and J lost 2; bases outside the gene matches: 9. The CDR3 consists of 16 residues. In germline, CDR1 is SEHNR, CDR2 FQNEAQ (reference sequence). DNA for the CDR3: TGTGCCAGCAGCCCTACTTGGACAGGGTTCACAGATACGCAGTATTTT. Translated, it gives CASSPTWTGFTDTQYF.

In its sample, this clonotype was seen many times. V usage is TRBV7-8 and J usage is TRBJ1-1; D is ambiguous. This CDR3 has 12 amino acids. CDR1 is SGHVS and CDR2 is FQNEAQ in the germline V gene. V lost 1 base and J 7 bases, leaving 7 bases between the germline ends. The CDR3 coding sequence is TGTGCCAGCAGCTTAGAGATCGGTGAAGCTTTCTTT. It encodes CASSLEIGEAFF.

This clonotype was recorded many times. This chain connects TRBV7-9 to TRBJ1-5, with 8 bases identical to TRBD1. The length of the CDR3 is 15 residues. V lost 4 bases and J lost 7; bases outside the gene matches: 9. Germline values: CDR1 SEHNR, CDR2 FQNEAQ (reference sequence). The DNA of the CDR3 is TGTGCCAGCAGCTCGGACAGGGAGGGTGGGCAGCCCCAGCATTTT. This translates into CASSSDREGGQPQHF.

This clonotype appeared a single time. V is TRBV7-3 and J is TRBJ2-1; D unresolved. Deletions cut 1 base from V and 6 bases from J, with 13 bases between. Per the germline V gene, CDR1 is SGHTA and CDR2 is FQGTGA. The CDR3 runs 15 residues. DNA for the CDR3: TGTGCCAGCAGCTTAAATAGGGAAATCGTCAATGAGCAGTTCTTC. This translates into CASSLNREIVNEQFF.

This clonotype was seen ten or more times. V gene TRBV21-1 combines with J gene TRBJ2-1; the D call of TRBD2 is as the table states it, not checked on the DNA. TRBV21-1 is an annotated pseudogene. The CDR3 runs to 11 residues. The CDR3 reads CASRLVDEQFF. The CDR3 nucleotides read TGTGCCAGCAGGCTAGTTGATGAGCAGTTCTTC.